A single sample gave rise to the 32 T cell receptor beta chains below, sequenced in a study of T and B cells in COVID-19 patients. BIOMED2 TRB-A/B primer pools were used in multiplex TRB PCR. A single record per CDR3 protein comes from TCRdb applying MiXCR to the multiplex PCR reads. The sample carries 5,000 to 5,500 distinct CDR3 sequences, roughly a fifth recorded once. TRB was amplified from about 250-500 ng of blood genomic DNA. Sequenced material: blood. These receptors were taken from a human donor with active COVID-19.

The CDR3 here is CSVGEGQERIGYGYTF. As DNA, the CDR3 is TGCAGCGTTGGGGAGGGACAGGAAAGAATTGGGTATGGCTACACCTTC. The V gene is TRBV29-1, the J gene TRBJ1-2; 8 bases line up with TRBD1. Germline loops: CDR1 SQVTM, CDR2 ANQGSEA. This CDR3 spans 16 amino acids. Trimming took 4 bases from V and 5 from J; bases not matched to a gene: 15.

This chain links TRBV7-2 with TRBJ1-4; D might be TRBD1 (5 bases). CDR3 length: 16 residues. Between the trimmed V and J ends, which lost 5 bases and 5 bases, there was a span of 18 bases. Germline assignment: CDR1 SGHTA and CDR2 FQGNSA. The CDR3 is CASSPRDRLSNEKLFF. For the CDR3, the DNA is TGTGCCAGCAGCCCCAGGGACCGCTTATCGAATGAAAAACTGTTTTTT. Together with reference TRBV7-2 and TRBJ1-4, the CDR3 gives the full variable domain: GAGVSQSPSNKVTEKGKDVELRCDPISGHTALYWYRQSLGQGLEFLIYFQGNSAPDKSGLPSDRFSAERTGGSVSTLTIQRTQQEDSAVYLCASSPRDRLSNEKLFFGSGTQLSVL.

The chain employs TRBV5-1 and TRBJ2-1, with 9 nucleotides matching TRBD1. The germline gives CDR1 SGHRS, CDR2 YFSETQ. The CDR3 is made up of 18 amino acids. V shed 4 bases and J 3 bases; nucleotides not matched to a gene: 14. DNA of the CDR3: TGCGCCAGCAGCCACCTCTCGCTGGACAGGGGAGGCTACAATGAGCAGTTCTTC. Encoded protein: CASSHLSLDRGGYNEQFF.

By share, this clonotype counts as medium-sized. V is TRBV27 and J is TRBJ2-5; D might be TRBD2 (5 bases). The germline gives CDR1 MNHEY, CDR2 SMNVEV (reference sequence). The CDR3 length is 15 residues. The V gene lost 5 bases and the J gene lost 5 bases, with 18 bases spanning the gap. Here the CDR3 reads CASSAAPGSEETQYF. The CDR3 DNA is TGTGCCAGCAGTGCTGCTCCGGGATCCGAGGAGACCCAGTACTTC.

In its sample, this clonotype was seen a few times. This CDR3 is CASSYKRDNEQFF. CDR3 nucleotide sequence: TGTGCCAGCAGCTACAAGAGGGACAATGAGCAGTTCTTC. The genes are TRBV5-8 and TRBJ2-1; a possible D gene is TRBD2 (5 bases). Looked up from germline, CDR1 is SGHTS and CDR2 is YDEGEE. This CDR3 region has 13 residues. Trimming pared 3 bases from V and 5 bases from J, leaving 9 bases between. Variable domain in full (rest from reference TRBV5-8 and TRBJ2-1): EAGVTQSPTHLIKTRGQQATLRCSPISGHTSVYWYQQALGLGLQFLLWYDEGEERNRGNFPPRFSGRQFPNYSSELNVNALELEDSALYLCASSYKRDNEQFFGPGTRLTVL.

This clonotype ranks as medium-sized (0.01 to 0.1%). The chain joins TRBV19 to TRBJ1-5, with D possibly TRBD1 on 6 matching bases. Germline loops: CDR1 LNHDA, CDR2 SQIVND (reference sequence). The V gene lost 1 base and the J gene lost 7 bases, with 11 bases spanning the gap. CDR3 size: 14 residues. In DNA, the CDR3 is TGTGCCAGTAGTATAGGACAGGAGGGACAGCCCCAGCATTTT. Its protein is CASSIGQEGQPQHF.

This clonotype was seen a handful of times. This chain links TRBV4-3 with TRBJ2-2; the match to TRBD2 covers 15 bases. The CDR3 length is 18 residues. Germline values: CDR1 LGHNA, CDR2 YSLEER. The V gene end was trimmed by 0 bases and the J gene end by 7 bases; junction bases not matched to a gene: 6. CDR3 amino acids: CASSQEGLAGGPDGELFF. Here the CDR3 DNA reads TGCGCCAGCAGCCAAGAAGGACTAGCGGGAGGGCCGGACGGGGAGCTGTTTTTT.

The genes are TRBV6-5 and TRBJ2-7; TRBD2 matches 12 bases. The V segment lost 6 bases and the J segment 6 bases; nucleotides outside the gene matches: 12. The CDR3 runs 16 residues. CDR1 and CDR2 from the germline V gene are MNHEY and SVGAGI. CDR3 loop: CASSRLAGVAHVEQYF. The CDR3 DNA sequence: TGTGCCAGCAGCCGACTAGCGGGAGTAGCCCATGTCGAGCAGTACTTC.

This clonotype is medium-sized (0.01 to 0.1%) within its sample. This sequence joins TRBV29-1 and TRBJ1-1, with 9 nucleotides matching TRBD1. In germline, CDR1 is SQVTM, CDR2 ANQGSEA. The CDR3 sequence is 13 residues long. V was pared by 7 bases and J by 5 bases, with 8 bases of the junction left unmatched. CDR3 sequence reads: CSGNRGRVTEAFF. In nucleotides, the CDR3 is TGCAGCGGGAACAGGGGGCGAGTGACTGAAGCTTTCTTT.

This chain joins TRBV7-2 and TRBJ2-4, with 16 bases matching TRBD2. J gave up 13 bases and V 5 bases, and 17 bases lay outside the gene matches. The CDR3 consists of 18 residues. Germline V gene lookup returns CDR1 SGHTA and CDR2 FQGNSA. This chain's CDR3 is CASSNNPGTSGRASSQYF. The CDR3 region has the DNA TGTGCCAGCAGCAATAACCCCGGGACTAGCGGGAGGGCCTCAAGCCAGTACTTC.

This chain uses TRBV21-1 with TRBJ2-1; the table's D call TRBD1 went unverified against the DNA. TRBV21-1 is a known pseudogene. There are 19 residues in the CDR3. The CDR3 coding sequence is TGTGCCAGCAGCAAGATTTGGGACAGTAGTAGTTCCTCCTACAATGAGCAGTTCTTC. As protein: CASSKIWDSSSSSYNEQFF.

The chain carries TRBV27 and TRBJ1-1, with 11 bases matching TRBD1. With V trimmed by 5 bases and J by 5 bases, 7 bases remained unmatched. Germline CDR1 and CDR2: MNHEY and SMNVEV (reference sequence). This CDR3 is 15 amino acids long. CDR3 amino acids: CASSAGTGGKTEAFF. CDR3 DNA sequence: TGTGCCAGCAGTGCCGGGACAGGGGGGAAAACTGAAGCTTTCTTT.

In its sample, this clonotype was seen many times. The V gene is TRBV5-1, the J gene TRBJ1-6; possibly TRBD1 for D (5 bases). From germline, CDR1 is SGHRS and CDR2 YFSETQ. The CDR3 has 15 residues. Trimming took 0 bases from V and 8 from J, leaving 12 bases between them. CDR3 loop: CASSLEVGRDSPLHF. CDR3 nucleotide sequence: TGCGCCAGCAGCTTGGAAGTGGGGCGCGATTCACCCCTCCACTTT. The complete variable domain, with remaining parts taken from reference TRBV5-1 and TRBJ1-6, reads KAGVTQTPRYLIKTRGQQVTLSCSPISGHRSVSWYQQTPGQGLQFLFEYFSETQRNKGNFPGRFSGRQFSNSRSEMNVSTLELGDSALYLCASSLEVGRDSPLHFGNGTRLTVT.

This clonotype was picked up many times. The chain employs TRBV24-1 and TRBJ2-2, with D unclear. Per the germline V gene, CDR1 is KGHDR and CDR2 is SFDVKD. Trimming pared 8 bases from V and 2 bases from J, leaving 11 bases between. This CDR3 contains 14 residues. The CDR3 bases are TGTGCCACCAAGGCCTCAACTAACACCGGGGAGCTGTTTTTT. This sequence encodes CATKASTNTGELFF.

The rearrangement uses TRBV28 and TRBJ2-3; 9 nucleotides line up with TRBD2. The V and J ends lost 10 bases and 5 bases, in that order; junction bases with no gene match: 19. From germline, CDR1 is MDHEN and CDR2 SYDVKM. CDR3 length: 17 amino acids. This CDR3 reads CAISPGLREGRGDTQYF. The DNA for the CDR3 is TGTGCCATCAGCCCGGGATTGCGGGAGGGCCGGGGAGATACGCAGTATTTT.

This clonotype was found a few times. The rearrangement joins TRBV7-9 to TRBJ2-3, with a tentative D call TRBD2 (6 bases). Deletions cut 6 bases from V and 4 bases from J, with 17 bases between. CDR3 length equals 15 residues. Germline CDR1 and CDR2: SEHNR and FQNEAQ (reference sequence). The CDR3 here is CASRILAPEADTQYF. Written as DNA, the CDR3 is TGTGCCAGCAGAATACTAGCACCAGAAGCAGATACGCAGTATTTT.

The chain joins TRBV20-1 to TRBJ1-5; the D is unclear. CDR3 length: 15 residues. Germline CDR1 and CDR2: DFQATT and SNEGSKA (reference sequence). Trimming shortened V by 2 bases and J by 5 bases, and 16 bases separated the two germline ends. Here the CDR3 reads CSARIARFGDQPQHF. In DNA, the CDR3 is TGCAGTGCTAGAATTGCCAGGTTTGGTGATCAGCCCCAGCATTTT.

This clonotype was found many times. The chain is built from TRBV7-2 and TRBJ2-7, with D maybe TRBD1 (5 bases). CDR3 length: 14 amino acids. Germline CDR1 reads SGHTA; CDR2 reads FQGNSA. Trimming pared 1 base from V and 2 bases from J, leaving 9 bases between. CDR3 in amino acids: CASSLGGRTYEQYF. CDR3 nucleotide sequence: TGTGCCAGCAGCTTAGGGGGCCGGACCTACGAGCAGTACTTC.

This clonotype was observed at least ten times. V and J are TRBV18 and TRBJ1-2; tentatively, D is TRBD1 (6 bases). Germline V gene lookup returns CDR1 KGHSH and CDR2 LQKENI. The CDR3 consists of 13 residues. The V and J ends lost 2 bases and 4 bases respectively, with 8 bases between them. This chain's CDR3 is CASSPETGYGYTF. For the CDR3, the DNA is TGTGCCAGCTCACCAGAGACAGGCTATGGCTACACCTTC.

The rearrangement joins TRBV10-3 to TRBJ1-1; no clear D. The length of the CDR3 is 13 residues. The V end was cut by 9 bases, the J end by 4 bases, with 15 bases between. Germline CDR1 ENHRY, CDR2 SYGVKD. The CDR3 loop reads CAINKDTGTEAFF. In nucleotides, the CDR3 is TGTGCCATTAACAAGGATACGGGCACTGAAGCTTTCTTT.

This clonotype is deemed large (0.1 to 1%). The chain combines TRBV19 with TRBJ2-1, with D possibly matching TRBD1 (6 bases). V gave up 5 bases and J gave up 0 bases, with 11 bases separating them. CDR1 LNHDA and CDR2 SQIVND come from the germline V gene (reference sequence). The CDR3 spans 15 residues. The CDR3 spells CASSRTATSYNEQFF. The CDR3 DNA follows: TGTGCCAGTAGTCGGACAGCTACCTCCTACAATGAGCAGTTCTTC.

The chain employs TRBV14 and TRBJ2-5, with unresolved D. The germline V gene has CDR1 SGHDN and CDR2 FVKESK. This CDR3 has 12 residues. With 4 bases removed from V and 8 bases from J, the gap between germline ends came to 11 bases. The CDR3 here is CASSPLGVTQYF. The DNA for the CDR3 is TGTGCCAGCAGCCCCCTCGGAGTAACCCAGTACTTC. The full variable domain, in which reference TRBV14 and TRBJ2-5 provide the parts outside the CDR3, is EAGVTQFPSHSVIEKGQTVTLRCDPISGHDNLYWYRRVMGKEIKFLLHFVKESKQDESGMPNNRFLAERTGGTYSTLKVQPAELEDSGVYFCASSPLGVTQYFGPGTRLLVL.

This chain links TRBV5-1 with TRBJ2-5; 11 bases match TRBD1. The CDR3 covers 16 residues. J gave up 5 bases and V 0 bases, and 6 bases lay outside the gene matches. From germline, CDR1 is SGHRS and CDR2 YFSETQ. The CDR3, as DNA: TGCGCCAGCAGCTTGGGCGGGACAGGGGGTCGGGAGACCCAGTACTTC. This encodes CASSLGGTGGRETQYF.

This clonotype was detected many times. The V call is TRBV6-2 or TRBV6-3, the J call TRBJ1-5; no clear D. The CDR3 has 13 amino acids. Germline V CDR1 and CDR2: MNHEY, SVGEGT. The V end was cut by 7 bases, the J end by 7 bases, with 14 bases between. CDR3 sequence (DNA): TGTGCCAGCACCCTATCCCTTTGGCAGCCCCAGCATTTT. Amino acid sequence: CASTLSLWQPQHF.

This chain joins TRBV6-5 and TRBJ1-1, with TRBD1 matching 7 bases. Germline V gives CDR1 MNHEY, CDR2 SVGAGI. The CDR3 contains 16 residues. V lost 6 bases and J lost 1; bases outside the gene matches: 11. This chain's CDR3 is CASSPPGGQRNTEAFF. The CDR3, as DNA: TGTGCCAGCAGCCCCCCAGGGGGACAGCGGAACACTGAAGCTTTCTTT.

The CDR3 DNA follows: TGTGCCAGCTCACCGAGACAGGGAGAACAGCCCCAGCATTTT. Protein product: CASSPRQGEQPQHF. This rearrangement joins TRBV18 to TRBJ1-5, with 7 bases that match TRBD1. The J segment lost 7 bases and the V segment lost 3 bases, leaving 6 bases of the junction unmatched. Germline V gene data show CDR1 as KGHSH and CDR2 as LQKENI. The CDR3 length is 14 residues.

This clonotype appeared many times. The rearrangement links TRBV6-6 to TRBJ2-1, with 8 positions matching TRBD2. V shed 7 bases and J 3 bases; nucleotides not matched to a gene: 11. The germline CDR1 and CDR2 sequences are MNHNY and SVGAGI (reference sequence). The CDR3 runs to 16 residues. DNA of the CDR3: TGTGCCAGCAAAGTAATGGATAGCGGGGTCTACAATGAGCAGTTCTTC. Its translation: CASKVMDSGVYNEQFF.

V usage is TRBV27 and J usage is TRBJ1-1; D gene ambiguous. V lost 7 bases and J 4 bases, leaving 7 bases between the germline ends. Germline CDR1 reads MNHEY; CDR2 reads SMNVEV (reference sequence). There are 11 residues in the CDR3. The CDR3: CASIRGTEAFF. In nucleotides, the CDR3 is TGTGCCAGCATACGGGGCACTGAAGCTTTCTTT.

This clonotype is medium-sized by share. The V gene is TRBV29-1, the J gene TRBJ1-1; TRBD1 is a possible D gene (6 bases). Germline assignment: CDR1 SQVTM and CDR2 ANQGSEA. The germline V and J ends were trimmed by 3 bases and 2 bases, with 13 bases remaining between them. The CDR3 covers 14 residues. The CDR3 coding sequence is TGCAGCGTTGACGGGGGGCTTGGTAACACTGAAGCTTTCTTT. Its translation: CSVDGGLGNTEAFF.

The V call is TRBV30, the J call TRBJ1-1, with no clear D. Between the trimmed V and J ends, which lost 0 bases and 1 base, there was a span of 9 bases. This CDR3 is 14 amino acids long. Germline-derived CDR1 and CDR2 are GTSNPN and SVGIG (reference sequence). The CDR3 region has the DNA TGTGCCTGGAGTGTACGTCAGTCGAACACTGAAGCTTTCTTT. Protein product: CAWSVRQSNTEAFF.

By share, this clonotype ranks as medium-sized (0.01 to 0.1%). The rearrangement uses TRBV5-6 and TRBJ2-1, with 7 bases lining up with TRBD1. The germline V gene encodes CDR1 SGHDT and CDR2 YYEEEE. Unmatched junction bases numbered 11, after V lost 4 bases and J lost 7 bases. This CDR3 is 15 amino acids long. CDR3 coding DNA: TGTGCCAGCAGCGCAGCAGGGGCCAGGGGGAATGAGCAGTTCTTC. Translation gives CASSAAGARGNEQFF.

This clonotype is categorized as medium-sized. The DNA of the CDR3 is TGTGCCTGGAGTCTCGGACCGAGTGCCTATGGCTACACCTTC. Amino acids: CAWSLGPSAYGYTF. This chain joins TRBV30 and TRBJ1-2; D not certain. V lost 2 bases, J lost 4 bases, and 14 bases lay in between. CDR1 is GTSNPN and CDR2 is SVGIG in the germline V gene (reference sequence). The length of the CDR3 is 14 residues.